This paragraph reports one T cell receptor beta chain. The antigen it binds to is not known. Base qualities are missing; no much larger clone stands one base away. The immunoSEQ Assay, a bias-controlled multiplex PCR, was used to amplify TCRbeta CDR3 regions from genomic DNA. The source study handled its data this way. Within the assay, amplification of reference gene primers was used to estimate how many nucleated cells each sample contained. To quantify the absolute abundance of each unique TCRbeta CDR3 rearrangement, sequence reads were collapsed and filtered. For each sample, productive Simpson clonality was calculated as the square root of Simpson's diversity index across productive rearrangements. TCRdb's version of the immuneACCESS table is confined to in-frame rearrangements and falls short of the full clone set. An unresolved V gene accounts for under half of the shortfall where checked; the remainder is of unknown origin. V, J and clone size are taken as reported in that table, and D and trimming were inferred from the DNA itself. This sample holds around 290,000 clones; approximately 93% were observed only once. Of the sample, over 2% falls within the top ten clones.

V is reduced by 6 bases and J by 10 bases, leaving a spacing of 25 bases between them. Inclusive of the bounding cysteine and phenylalanine, the CDR3 is 16 residues long. The retained sequence is limited to the CDR3, 48 bases, with the frame set at the first base. CDR1 DFQATT and CDR2 SNEGSKA were looked up in the germline V gene (reference sequence). This sample is drawn from a study of blood T cell repertoires in COVID-19 (dated by TCRdb to the early 2020s). At the level of the whole study: Samples covering the acute and convalescent phases of COVID-19 were provided by collaborators in the United States, Italy and Spain. Samples came from the ongoing ImmuneRACE study (first 160 participants) plus 1,254 subjects from 6 global collaborators. A de-identified subject ID, COVID-19 status, age in years and sex were almost always included in the sample metadata. The prospective study material was composed of cDNA or gDNA derived from T cells, B-cell-depleted T cells, or PBMCs. A freely available public database, intended as a resource for researchers studying the immune response to SARS-CoV-2, is where the repertoires were released. Where HLA class I and class II types were available, the types were taken from metadata supplied by the sample provider, not from assay-based typing. The dataset comprised deeply sampled blood TCRbeta repertoires from subjects exposed to, actively infected with, or recovered from COVID-19.

One collaborating source in Seattle enrolled patients while the patients were actively infected and followed the patients over time throughout the course of disease. Each collaborating institution followed its own protocols to collect whole blood in K2EDTA tubes. Collaborator samples were shipped for TCRbeta analysis as frozen whole blood, isolated PBMCs, or DNA extracted from either sample type. The investigation overall reported the following: The amount of clinical and demographic metadata varied by source and participant and was provided uncurated.

Recombination connected TRBV20-1 to TRBJ1-6; a tentative D match to TRBD1 spans 6 bases. The sample was peripheral blood. The receptor comes from a woman aged 30 to 39 with COVID-19, enrolled during active disease. For the CDR3, the sequence is CSASSLNREPWSPLHF. The DNA reads TGCAGTGCCAGTTCCCTTAACAGGGAGCCGTGGTCACCCCTCCACTTT.